This TCR beta chain is from a study of T and B cells in COVID-19 patients. Background on the study: COVID-19 patients gave peripheral blood either during active infection or after recovery.

Details on this clonotype: The antigen is undetermined.

The CDR3 sequence is 13 residues long. Between the trimmed V and J ends, which lost 4 bases and 4 bases, there was a span of 10 bases. Germline loops: CDR1 SGHRS, CDR2 YFSETQ. Each TRB amplification used roughly 220-550 ng of genomic DNA from blood. Multiplex PCR with BIOMED2 TRB-A/B primer pools amplified TRB rearrangements. Each CDR3 protein is one row after TCRdb ran MiXCR on the multiplex PCR reads. The repertoire includes around 20,000 distinct CDR3 sequences, under 35% of them detected once, and approximately 2% sits in the top ten. Regarding the study as a whole: Patients with COVID-19 reportedly showed strongly skewed T cell receptor beta variable and joining gene usage.

This receptor was identified in a human donor who had recovered from COVID-19. This chain uses TRBV5-1 with TRBJ2-3; D remains ambiguous. Sequencing was performed on blood. CDR3 amino acids: CASSVQPADTQYF. The CDR3 DNA reads as TGCGCCAGCAGCGTCCAACCCGCAGATACGCAGTATTTT. Full variable domain (missing parts from reference TRBV5-1 and TRBJ2-3): KAGVTQTPRYLIKTRGQQVTLSCSPISGHRSVSWYQQTPGQGLQFLFEYFSETQRNKGNFPGRFSGRQFSNSRSEMNVSTLELGDSALYLCASSVQPADTQYFGPGTRLTVL.